This T cell receptor (beta chain) was sequenced in a study of blood T cell repertoires in COVID-19. Whole-study context: The United States, Italy and Spain supplied acute and convalescent COVID-19 samples. The cDNA or gDNA used as material had been derived from T cells, B-cell-depleted T cells, or PBMCs.

In the source study's methods: Estimated nucleated cell counts came from reference gene primer amplification. Some clones are missing from TCRdb's copy, which holds only in-frame ones; the method was immunoSEQ multiplex PCR. The V and J calls and the clone size are those of that table, but D and trimming were determined from the DNA. The sample has about 180,000 clones; 85% to 90% are singletons. The CDR3 covers 14 residues. V lost 4 bases to trimming and J lost 1 base, with 10 bases between them. Germline-derived CDR1 and CDR2 are MDHEN and SYDVKM. The material sequenced was peripheral blood. The chain links TRBV28 to TRBJ1-2; D ambiguous. This receptor was obtained from a woman in her 30s with active or convalescent COVID-19. The CDR3 DNA reads TGTGCCAGCAGTTCAACGAGAGATAACTATGGCTACACCTTC. Translating it yields CASSSTRDNYGYTF.